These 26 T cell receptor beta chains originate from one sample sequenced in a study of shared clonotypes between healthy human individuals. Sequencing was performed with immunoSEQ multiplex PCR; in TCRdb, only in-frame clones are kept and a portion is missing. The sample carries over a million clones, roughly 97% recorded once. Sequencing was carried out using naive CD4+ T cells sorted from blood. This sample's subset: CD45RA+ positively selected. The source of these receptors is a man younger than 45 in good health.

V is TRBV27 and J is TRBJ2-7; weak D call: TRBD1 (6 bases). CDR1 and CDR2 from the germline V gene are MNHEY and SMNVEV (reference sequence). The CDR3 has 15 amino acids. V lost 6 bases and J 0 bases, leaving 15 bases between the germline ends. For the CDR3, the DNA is TGTGCCAGCAGGGGAACAGGGTCTAGCTCCTACGAGCAGTACTTC. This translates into CASRGTGSSSYEQYF.

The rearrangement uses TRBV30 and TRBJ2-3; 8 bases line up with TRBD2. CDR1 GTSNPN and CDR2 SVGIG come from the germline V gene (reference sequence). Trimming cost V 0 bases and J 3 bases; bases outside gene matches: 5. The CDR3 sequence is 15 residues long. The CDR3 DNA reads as TGTGCCTGGAGTGTAACCGGCGGGAGGACAGATACGCAGTATTTT. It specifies CAWSVTGGRTDTQYF. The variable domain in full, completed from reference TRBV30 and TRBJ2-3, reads SQTIHQWPATLVQPVGSPLSLECTVEGTSNPNLYWYRQAAGRGLQLLFYSVGIGQISSEVPQNLSASRPQDRQFILSSKKLLLSDSGFYLCAWSVTGGRTDTQYFGPGTRLTVL.

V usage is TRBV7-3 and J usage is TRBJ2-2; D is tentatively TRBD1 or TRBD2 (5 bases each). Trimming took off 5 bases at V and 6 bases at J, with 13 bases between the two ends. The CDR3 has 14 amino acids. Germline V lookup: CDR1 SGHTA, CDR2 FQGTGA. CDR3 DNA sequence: TGTGCCAGCAGCCGGGACGGAACCCCCGGGGAGCTGTTTTTT. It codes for CASSRDGTPGELFF.

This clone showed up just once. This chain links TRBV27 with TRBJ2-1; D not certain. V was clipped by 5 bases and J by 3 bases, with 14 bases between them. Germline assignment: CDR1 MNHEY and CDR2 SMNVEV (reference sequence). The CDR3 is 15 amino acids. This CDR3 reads CASSQTHPYYNEQFF. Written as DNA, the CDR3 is TGTGCCAGCAGTCAGACCCATCCATACTACAATGAGCAGTTCTTC.

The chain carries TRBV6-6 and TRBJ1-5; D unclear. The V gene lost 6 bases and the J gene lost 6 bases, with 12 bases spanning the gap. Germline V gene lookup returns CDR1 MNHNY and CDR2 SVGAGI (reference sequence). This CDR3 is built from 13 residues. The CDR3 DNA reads TGTGCCAGCAGGATTGCAGTGTTTCAGCCCCAGCATTTT. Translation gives CASRIAVFQPQHF.

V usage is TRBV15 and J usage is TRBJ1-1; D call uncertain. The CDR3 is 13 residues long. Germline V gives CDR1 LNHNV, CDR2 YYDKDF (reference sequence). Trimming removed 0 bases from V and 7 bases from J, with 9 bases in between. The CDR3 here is CATSRDKGFEAFF. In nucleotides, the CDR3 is TGTGCCACCAGCAGAGATAAGGGATTTGAAGCTTTCTTT.

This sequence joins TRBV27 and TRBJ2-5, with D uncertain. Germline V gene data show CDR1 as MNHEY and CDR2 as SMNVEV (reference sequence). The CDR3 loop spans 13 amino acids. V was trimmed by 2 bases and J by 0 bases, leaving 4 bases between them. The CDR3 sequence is CASSLLNQETQYF. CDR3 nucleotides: TGTGCCAGCAGTTTACTTAACCAAGAGACCCAGTACTTC.

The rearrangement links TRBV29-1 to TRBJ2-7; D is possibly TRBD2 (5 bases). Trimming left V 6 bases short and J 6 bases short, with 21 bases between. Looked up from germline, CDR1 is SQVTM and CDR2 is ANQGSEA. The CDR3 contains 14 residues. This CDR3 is CSVGVGNSASEQYF. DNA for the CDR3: TGCAGCGTGGGAGTCGGGAACTCGGCGAGCGAGCAGTACTTC.

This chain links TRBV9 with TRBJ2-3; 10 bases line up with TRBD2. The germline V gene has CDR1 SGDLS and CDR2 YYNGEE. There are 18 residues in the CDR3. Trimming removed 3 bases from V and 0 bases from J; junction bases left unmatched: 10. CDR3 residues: CASSARTSGYPSTDTQYF. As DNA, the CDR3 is TGTGCCAGCAGCGCCCGGACTAGCGGATACCCGAGCACAGATACGCAGTATTTT. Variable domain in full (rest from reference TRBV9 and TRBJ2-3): DSGVTQTPKHLITATGQRVTLRCSPRSGDLSVYWYQQSLDQGLQFLIQYYNGEERAKGNILERFSAQQFPDLHSELNLSSLELGDSALYFCASSARTSGYPSTDTQYFGPGTRLTVL.

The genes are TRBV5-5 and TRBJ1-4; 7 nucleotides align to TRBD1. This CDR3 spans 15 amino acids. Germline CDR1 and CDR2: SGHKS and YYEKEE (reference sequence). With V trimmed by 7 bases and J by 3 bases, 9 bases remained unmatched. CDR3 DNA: TGTGCCAGCGGACAACAGGGGTTTCCTAATGAAAAACTGTTTTTT. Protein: CASGQQGFPNEKLFF. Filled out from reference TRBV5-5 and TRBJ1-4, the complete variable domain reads DAGVTQSPTHLIKTRGQQVTLRCSPISGHKSVSWYQQVLGQGPQFIFQYYEKEERGRGNFPDRFSARQFPNYSSELNVNALLLGDSALYLCASGQQGFPNEKLFFGSGTQLSVL.

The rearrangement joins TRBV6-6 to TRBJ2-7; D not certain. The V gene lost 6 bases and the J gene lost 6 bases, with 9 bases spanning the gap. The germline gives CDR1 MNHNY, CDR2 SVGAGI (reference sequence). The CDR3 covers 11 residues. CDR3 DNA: TGTGCCAGCAGCCAGACAACCGAGCAGTACTTC. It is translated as CASSQTTEQYF.

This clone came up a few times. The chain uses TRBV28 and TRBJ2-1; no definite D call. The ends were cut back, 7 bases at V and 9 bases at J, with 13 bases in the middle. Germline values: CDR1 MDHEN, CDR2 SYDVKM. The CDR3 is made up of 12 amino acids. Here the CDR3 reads CASTLGRREQFF. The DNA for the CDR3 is TGTGCCAGCACCCTCGGCAGGCGTGAGCAGTTCTTC.

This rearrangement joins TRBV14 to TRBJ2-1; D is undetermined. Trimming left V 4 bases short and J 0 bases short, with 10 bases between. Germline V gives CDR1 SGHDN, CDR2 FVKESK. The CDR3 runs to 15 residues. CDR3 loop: CASSPWQSSYNEQFF. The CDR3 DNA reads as TGTGCCAGCAGCCCGTGGCAGAGCTCCTACAATGAGCAGTTCTTC.

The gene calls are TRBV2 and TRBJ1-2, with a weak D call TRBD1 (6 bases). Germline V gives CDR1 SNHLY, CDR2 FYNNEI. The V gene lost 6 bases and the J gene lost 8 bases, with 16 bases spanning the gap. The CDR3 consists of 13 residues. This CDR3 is CASREPGARGYTF. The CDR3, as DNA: TGTGCCAGCAGAGAACCGGGGGCGCGGGGCTACACCTTC.

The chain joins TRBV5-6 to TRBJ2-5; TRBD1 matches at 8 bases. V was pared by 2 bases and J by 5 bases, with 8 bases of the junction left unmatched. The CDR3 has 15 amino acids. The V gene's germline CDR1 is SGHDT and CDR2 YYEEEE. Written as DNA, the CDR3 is TGTGCCAGCAGCTTAGCAGGGGGCTTACGGGAGACCCAGTACTTC. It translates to CASSLAGGLRETQYF.

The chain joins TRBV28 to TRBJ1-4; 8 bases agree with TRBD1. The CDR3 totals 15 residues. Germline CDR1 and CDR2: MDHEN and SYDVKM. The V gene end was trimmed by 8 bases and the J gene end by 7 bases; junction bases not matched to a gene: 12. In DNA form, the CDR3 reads TGTGCCAGCCGTTCGAGAATACAGGGGGTTGAAAAACTGTTTTTT. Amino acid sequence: CASRSRIQGVEKLFF.

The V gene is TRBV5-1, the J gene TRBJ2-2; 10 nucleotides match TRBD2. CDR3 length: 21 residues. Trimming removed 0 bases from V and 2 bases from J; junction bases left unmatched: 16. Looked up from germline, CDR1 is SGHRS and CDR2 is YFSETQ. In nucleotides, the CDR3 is TGCGCCAGCAGCTTGGCCCGGTGGAACAGAAGCGGGAGGGCAAACACCGGGGAGCTGTTTTTT. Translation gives CASSLARWNRSGRANTGELFF.

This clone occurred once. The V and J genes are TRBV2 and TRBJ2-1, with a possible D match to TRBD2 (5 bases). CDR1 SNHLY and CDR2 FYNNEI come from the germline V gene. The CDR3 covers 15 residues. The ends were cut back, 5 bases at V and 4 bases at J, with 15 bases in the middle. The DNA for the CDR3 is TGTGCCAGCAGTCTGGCTAGAGGAGGTTACAATGAGCAGTTCTTC. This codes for CASSLARGGYNEQFF.

The CDR3 sequence is CASSARRDPLSEQYF. For the CDR3, the DNA is TGTGCCAGCAGCGCCAGACGAGACCCGCTTAGCGAGCAGTACTTC. This chain joins TRBV9 and TRBJ2-7; no firm D call. The CDR3 extends over 15 amino acids. Trimming removed 3 bases at V and 6 bases at J, with 19 bases between. From germline, CDR1 is SGDLS and CDR2 YYNGEE. Complete variable domain (other parts from reference TRBV9 and TRBJ2-7): DSGVTQTPKHLITATGQRVTLRCSPRSGDLSVYWYQQSLDQGLQFLIQYYNGEERAKGNILERFSAQQFPDLHSELNLSSLELGDSALYFCASSARRDPLSEQYFGPGTRLTVT.

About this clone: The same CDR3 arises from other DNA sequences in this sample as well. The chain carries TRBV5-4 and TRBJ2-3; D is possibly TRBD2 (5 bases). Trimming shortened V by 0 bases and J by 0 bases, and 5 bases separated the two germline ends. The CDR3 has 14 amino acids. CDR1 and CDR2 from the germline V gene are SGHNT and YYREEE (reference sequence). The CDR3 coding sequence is TGTGCCAGCAGCTTGGGGACTAGCACAGATACGCAGTATTTT. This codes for CASSLGTSTDTQYF.

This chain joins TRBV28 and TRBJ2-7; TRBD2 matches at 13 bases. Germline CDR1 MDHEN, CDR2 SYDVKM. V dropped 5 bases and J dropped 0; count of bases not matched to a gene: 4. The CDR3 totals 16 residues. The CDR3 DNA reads TGTGCCAGCAGTCAATGGACTAGCGGGAGCTCCTACGAGCAGTACTTC. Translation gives CASSQWTSGSSYEQYF.

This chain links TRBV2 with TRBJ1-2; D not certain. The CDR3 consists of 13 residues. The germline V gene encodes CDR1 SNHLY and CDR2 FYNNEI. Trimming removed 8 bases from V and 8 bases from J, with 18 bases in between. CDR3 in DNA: TGTGCCAGCTTAGAGGCAGTCACGGGCGGCTACACCTTC. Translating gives CASLEAVTGGYTF. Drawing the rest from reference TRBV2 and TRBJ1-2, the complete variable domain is EPEVTQTPSHQVTQMGQEVILRCVPISNHLYFYWYRQILGQKVEFLVSFYNNEISEKSEIFDDQFSVERPDGSNFTLKIRSTKLEDSAMYFCASLEAVTGGYTFGSGTRLTVV.

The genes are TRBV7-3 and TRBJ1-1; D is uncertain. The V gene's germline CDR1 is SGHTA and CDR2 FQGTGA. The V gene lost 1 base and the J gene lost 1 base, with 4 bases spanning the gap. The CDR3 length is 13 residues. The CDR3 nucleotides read TGTGCCAGCAGCTTAAGGTGGAACACTGAAGCTTTCTTT. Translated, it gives CASSLRWNTEAFF.

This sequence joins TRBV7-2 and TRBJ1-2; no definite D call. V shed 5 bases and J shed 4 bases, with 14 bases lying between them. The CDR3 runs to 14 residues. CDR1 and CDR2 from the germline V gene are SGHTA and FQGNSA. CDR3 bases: TGTGCCAGCAGCCAAGGGTTGGGAGCCTATGGCTACACCTTC. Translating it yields CASSQGLGAYGYTF. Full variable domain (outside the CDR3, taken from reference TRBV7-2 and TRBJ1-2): GAGVSQSPSNKVTEKGKDVELRCDPISGHTALYWYRQSLGQGLEFLIYFQGNSAPDKSGLPSDRFSAERTGGSVSTLTIQRTQQEDSAVYLCASSQGLGAYGYTFGSGTRLTVV.

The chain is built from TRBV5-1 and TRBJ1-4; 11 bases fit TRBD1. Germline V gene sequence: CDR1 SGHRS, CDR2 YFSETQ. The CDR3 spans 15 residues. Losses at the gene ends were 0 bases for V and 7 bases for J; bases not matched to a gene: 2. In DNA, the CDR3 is TGCGCCAGCAGCTTGGGCGGGACAGGGGGTGAAAAACTGTTTTTT. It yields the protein CASSLGGTGGEKLFF.

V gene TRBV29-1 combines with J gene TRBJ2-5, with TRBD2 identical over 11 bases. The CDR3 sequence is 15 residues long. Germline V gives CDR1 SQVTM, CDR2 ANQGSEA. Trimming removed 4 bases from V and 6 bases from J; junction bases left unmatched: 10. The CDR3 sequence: CSVAPRLAGRKTQYF. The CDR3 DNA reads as TGCAGCGTTGCGCCAAGACTAGCGGGAAGGAAGACCCAGTACTTC.